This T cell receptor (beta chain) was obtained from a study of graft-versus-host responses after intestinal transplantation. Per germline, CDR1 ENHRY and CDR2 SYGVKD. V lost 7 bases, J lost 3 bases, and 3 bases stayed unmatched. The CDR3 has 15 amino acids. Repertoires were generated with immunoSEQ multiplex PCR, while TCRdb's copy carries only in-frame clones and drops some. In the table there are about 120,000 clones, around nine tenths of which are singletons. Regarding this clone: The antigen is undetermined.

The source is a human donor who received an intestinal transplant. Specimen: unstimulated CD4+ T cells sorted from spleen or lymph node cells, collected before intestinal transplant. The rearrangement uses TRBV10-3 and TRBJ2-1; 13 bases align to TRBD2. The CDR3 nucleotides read TGTGCCATCAAAGGACTAGCGGGAGTCTACAATGAGCAGTTCTTC. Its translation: CAIKGLAGVYNEQFF.